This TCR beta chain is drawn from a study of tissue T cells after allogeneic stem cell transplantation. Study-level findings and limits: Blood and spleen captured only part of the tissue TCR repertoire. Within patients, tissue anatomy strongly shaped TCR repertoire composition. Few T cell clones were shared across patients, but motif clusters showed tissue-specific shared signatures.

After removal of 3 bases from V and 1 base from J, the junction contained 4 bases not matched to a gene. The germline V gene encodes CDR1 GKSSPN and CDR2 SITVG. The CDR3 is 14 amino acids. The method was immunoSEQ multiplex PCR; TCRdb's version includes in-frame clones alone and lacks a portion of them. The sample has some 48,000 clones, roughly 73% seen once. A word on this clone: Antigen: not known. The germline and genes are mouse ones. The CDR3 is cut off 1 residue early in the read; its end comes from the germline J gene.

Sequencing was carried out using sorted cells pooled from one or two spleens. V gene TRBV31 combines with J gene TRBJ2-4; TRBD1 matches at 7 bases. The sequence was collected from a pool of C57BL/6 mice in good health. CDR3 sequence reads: CAWRRQGGQNTLYF. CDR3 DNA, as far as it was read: TGTGCCTGGAGGAGACAGGGTGGTCAAAACACCTTGTAC. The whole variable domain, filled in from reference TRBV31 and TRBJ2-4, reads AQTIHQWPVAEIKAVGSPLSLGCTIKGKSSPNLYWYWQATGGTLQQLFYSITVGQVESVVQLNLSASRPKDDQFILSTEKLLLSHSGFYLCAWRRQGGQNTLYFGAGTRLSVL.